The present entry profiles one T cell receptor (beta chain) with its context. This sample is part of a study of CD8+CD57+ T cells in acquired aplastic anemia. Profiles of TCR beta VDJ and CDR3 were generated from a genomic DNA template. In TCRdb, the reads were re-called with MiXCR into one record per CDR3 protein. The sample has some 150,000 distinct CDR3 sequences, around 50% seen once; the top ten hold roughly 1.2%. V lost 2 bases to trimming and J lost 4 bases, with 11 bases between them. The CDR3 has 14 amino acids. The germline V gene encodes CDR1 ENHRY and CDR2 SYGVKD. Patients chosen for sequencing had shown CD8+CD57+ cell expansion by flow cytometry.

Sequenced: sorted CD4+, CD8+, or CD8+CD57+ T cells (not recorded which) from PBMCs. The chain recombines TRBV10-3 with TRBJ1-2, with TRBD1 as a possible D gene (5 bases). This receptor was identified in a human donor with aplastic anemia. CDR3 in DNA: TGTGCCATCAGTGAGACGGCAGGGCCCTATGGCTACACCTTC. As protein: CAISETAGPYGYTF.